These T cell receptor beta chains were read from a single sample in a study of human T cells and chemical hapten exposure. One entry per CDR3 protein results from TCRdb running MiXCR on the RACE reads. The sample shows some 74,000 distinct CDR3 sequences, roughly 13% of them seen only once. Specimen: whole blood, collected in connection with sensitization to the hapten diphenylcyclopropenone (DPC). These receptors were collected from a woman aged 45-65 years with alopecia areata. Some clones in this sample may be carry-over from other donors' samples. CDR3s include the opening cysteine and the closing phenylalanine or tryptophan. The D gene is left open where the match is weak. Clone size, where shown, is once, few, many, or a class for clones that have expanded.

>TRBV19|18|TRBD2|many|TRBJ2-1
TGTGCCAGTAGTATGCGGGGGACTAGCGCTTTTACCGACAATGAGCAGTTCTTC
CASSMRGTSAFTDNEQFF
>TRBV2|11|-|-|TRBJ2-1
TGTGCCAGCAGCCCATACAATGATCAGTTCTTC
CASSPYNDQFF
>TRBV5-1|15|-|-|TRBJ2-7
TGCGCCAGCAGCTTGAATAGCGGCCCTTCCTACGAGCAGTACTTC
CASSLNSGPSYEQYF
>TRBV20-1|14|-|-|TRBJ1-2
TGCAGTGCTAGAAGGCCAGGGAGAGGGTATGGCTACACCTTC
CSARRPGRGYGYTF
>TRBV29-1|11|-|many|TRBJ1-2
TGCAGCGTTGGGGTCGAGGCCGGCTACACCTTC
CSVGVEAGYTF
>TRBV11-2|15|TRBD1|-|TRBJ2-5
TGTGCCAGCAGCTTAAGTAGGGGGCCGTTAGAGACCCAGTACTTC
CASSLSRGPLETQYF
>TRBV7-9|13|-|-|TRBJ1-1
TGTGCCAGCAGCCTGATTATGGGCACTGAAGCTTTCTTT
CASSLIMGTEAFF
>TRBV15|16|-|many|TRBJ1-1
TGTGCCACCAGCTCGCTTGGGTATCCACAGTCCGGGGAAGCTTTCTTT
CATSSLGYPQSGEAFF
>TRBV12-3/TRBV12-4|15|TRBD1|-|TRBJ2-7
TGTGCCAGCAGTTTTCAAGGCGGGACAGGGGGCGAGCAGTACTTC
CASSFQGGTGGEQYF
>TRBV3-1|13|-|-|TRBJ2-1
TGTGCCAGCAGCCAGGGTAGCGCAACGAAGCAGTTCTTC
CASSQGSATKQFF
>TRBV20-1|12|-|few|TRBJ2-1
TGCAGTGCAACGCGATCCTACAATGAGCAGTTCTTC
CSATRSYNEQFF
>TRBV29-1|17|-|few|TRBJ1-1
TGCAGCGTTGAATCTTACCGTACCTTGGGGGTAGGCACTGAAGCTTTCTTT
CSVESYRTLGVGTEAFF
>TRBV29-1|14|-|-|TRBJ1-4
TGCAGCGCCCAATTTTTCTATTATGGCGAAAAACTGTTTTTT
CSAQFFYYGEKLFF
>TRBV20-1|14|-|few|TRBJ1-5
TGCAGTGCTTCCAGGGATAATAGCAATCAGCCCCAGCATTTT
CSASRDNSNQPQHF
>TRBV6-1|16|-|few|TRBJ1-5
TGTGCCAGCAGGGCCCCCGGAAGGGAGGATAGTCAGCCCCAGCATTTT
CASRAPGREDSQPQHF
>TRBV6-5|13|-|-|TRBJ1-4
TGTGCCAGCAGTACACATGGGGAGGGGAAACTGTTTTTT
CASSTHGEGKLFF
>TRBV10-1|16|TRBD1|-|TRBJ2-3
TGCGCCAGCAGCGCCTCCGGGACAGCCCTCACAGATACGCAGTATTTT
CASSASGTALTDTQYF
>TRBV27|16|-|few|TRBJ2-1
TGTGCCAGCAGCCCCGGCGGTAGCGTTGCCTACAATGAGCAGTTCTTC
CASSPGGSVAYNEQFF
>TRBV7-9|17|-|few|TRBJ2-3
TGTGCCAGCAGCTTCTCGGCCCGGACGGGCGGCACAGATACGCAGTATTTT
CASSFSARTGGTDTQYF
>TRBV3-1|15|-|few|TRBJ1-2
TGTGCCAGCAGCCAAGGATTACAGGGCTTCTATGGCTACACCTTC
CASSQGLQGFYGYTF
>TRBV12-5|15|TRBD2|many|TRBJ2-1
TGTGCTAGTGGTTTAACTAGCGGGATATTCGATGAGCAGTTCTTC
CASGLTSGIFDEQFF
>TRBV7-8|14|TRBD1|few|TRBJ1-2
TGTGCCAGCAGCGCGGGACAGAAGCTTATGGGCTACACCTTC
CASSAGQKLMGYTF
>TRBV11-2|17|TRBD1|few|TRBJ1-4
TGTGCCAGCAGCCCGACGACAGGGGTGACAACTAATGAAAAACTGTTTTTT
CASSPTTGVTTNEKLFF